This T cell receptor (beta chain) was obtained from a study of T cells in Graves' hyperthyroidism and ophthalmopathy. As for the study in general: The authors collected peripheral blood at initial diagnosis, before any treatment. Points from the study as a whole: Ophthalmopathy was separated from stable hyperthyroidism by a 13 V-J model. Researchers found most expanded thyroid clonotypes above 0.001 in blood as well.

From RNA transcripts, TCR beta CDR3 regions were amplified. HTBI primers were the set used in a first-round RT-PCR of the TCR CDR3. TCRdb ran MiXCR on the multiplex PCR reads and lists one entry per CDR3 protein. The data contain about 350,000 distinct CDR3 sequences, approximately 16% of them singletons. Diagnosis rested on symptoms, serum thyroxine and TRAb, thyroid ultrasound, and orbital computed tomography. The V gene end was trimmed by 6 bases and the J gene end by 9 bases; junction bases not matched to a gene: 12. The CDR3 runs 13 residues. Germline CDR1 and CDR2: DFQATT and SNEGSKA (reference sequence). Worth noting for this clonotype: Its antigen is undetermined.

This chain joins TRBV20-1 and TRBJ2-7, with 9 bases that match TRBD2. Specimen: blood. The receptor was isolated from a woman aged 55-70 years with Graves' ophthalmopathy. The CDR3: CSAPVAGAPRQYF. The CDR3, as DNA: TGCAGTGCCCCGGTAGCGGGAGCCCCGCGGCAGTACTTC.